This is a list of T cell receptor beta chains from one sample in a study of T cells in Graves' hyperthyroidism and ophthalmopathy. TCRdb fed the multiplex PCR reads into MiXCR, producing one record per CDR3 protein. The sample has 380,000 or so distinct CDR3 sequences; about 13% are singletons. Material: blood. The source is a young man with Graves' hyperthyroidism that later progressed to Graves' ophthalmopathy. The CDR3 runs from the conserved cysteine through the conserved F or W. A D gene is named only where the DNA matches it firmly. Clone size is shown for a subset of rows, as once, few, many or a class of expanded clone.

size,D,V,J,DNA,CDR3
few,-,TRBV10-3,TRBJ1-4,TGTGCCATCAGTGAACTGGGTAGTAATGAAAAACTGTTTTTT,CAISELGSNEKLFF
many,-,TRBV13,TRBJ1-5,TGTGCCAGCAGCTTATTCAATCAGCCCCAGCATTTT,CASSLFNQPQHF
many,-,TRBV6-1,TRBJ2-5,TGTGCCAGCAGCTTACGGGCCTCGGAGACCCAGTACTTC,CASSLRASETQYF
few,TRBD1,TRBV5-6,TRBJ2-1,TGTGCCAGCAGCTTGGGTCGTTGGGACAGGGGGCAATGGTCCTACAATGAGCAGTTCTTC,CASSLGRWDRGQWSYNEQFF
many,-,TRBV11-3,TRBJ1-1,TGTGCCAGCAGCTTAGAGGGGTTGTGGGGGAAAGCTTTCTTT,CASSLEGLWGKAFF
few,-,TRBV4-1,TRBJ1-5,TGCGCCAGCAGCCCTCAGGGCACCAATCAGCCCCAGCATTTT,CASSPQGTNQPQHF
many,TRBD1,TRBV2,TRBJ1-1,TGTGCCAGCAGTGTGCAGGGGGAAAACACTGAAGCTTTCTTT,CASSVQGENTEAFF
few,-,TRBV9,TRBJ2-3,TGTGCCAGCAGCGTAGTGGACTCCCTCGCAGATACGCAGTATTTT,CASSVVDSLADTQYF
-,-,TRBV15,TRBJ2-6,TGTGCCACCAGCAGAGATGAGAGCTCTGGGGCCAACGTCCTGACTTTC,CATSRDESSGANVLTF
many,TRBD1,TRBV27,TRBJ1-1,TGTGCCAGCAGTTTAGGCAGGGGGCTTGGGAACACTGAAGCTTTCTTT,CASSLGRGLGNTEAFF
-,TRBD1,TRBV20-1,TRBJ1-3,TGCAGTGCTAGAGGACAGGGTGGCTACTCTGGGAACACCATATATTTT,CSARGQGGYSGNTIYF
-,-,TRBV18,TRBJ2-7,TGTGCCAGCTCACCACCAAGGGGCAGGCGGGACGAGCAGTACTTC,CASSPPRGRRDEQYF
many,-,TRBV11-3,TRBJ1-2,TGTGCCAGCAGCTTTTCCCCAATAGGACAGCCAGCTAACTATGGCTACACCTTC,CASSFSPIGQPANYGYTF
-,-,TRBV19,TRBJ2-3,TGTGCCAGTAGTCAGGGGAGCGGAGATACGCAGTATTTT,CASSQGSGDTQYF
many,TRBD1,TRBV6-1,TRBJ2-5,TGTGCCAGCAGTGCTCAAGGGGACAGACACGAGTACTTC,CASSAQGDRHEYF
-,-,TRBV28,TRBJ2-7,TGTGCCAGCAGTTTATGGGGAGGGGGCGAAGACGAGCAGTACTTC,CASSLWGGGEDEQYF
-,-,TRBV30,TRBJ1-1,TGTGCCTGGAATTGGGGAGCAGGGAACACTGAAGCTTTCTTT,CAWNWGAGNTEAFF
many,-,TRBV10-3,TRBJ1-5,TGTGCCATCAGTGTTACGAACAGTTTAAATCAGCCCCAGCATTTT,CAISVTNSLNQPQHF
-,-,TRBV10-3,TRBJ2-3,TGTGCCATCAAGATGGCAGATACGCAGTATTTT,CAIKMADTQYF
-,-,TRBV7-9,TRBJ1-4,TGTGCCAGCAGCTTAGACCGTTATAGGTGGAATGAAAAACTGTTTTTT,CASSLDRYRWNEKLFF
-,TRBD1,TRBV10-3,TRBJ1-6,TGTGCCATTAGGGACAGTCATAATTCACCCCTCCACTTT,CAIRDSHNSPLHF